This TCR beta chain stems from a study of blood T cell repertoires in COVID-19. The CDR3 spans 15 residues. Trimming removed 3 bases from V and 5 bases from J; junction bases left unmatched: 8. Germline V lookup: CDR1 WSHSY, CDR2 SAAADI. Here immunoSEQ multiplex PCR was the method, and the copy in TCRdb shows in-frame clones only, minus some. The sample has about 250,000 clones; 84% are singletons. V usage is TRBV10-2 and J usage is TRBJ1-1; 8 nucleotides match TRBD1. This sequence originates from a man aged 50 to 59 with acute or convalescent COVID-19. The sequenced sample consisted of peripheral blood. Written as DNA, the CDR3 is TGCGCCAGCAGTGATTCACGGACAGGGCGGACTGAAGCTTTCTTT. This codes for CASSDSRTGRTEAFF.